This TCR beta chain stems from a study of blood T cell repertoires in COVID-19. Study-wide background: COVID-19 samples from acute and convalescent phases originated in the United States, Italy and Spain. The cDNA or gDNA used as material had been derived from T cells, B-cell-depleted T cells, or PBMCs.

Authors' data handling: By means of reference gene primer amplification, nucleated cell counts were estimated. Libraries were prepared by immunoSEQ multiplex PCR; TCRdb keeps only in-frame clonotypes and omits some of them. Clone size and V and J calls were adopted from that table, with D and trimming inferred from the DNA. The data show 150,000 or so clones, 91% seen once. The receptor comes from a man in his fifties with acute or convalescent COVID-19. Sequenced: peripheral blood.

CDR3 bases: TGTGCCAGCAGCTCATCCCAGAACAGGGATTGGTCGTTCTTC. Translating it yields CASSSSQNRDWSFF. The chain joins TRBV11-2 to TRBJ2-1, with D possibly being TRBD1 (6 bases). In germline, CDR1 is SGHAT, CDR2 FQNNGV. Trimming stripped 4 bases from V and 15 bases from J, with 22 bases between. The CDR3 contains 14 residues.